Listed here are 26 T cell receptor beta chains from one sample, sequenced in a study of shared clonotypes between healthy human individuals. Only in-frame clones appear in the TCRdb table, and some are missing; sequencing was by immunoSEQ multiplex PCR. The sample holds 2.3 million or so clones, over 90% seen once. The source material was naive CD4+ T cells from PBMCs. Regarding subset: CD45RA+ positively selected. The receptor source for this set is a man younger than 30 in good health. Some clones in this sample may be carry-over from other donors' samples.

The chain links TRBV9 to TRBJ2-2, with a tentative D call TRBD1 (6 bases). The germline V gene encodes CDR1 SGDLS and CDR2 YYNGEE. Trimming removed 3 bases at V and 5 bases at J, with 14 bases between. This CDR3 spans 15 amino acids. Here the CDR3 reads CASSAQGVATGELFF. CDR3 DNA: TGTGCCAGCAGCGCACAGGGTGTAGCGACCGGGGAGCTGTTTTTT.

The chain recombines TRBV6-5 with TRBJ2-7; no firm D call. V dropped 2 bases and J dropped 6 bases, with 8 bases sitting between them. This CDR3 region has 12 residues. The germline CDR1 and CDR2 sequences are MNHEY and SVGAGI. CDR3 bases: TGTGCCAGCAGTTACAGCTTTAGCGAGCAGTACTTC. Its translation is CASSYSFSEQYF.

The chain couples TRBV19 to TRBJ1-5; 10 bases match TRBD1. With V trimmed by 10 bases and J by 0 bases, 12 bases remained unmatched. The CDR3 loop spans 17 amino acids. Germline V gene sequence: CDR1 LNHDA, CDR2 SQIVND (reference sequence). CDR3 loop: CATKPGTGAYSNQPQHF. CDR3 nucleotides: TGTGCCACCAAGCCCGGGACAGGGGCTTATAGCAATCAGCCCCAGCATTTT.

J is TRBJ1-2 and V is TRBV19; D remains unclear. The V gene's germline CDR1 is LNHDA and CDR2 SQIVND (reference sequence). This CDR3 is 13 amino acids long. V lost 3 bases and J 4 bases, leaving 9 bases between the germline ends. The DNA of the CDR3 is TGTGCCAGTAGTATGCCCTCGGGCTATGGCTACACCTTC. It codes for CASSMPSGYGYTF.

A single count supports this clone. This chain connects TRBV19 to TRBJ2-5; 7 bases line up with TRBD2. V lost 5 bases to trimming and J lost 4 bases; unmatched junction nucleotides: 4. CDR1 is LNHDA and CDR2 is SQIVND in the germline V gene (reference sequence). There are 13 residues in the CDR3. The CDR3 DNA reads TGTGCCAGTAGTGGCGGGGGTAGAGAGACCCAGTACTTC. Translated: CASSGGGRETQYF.

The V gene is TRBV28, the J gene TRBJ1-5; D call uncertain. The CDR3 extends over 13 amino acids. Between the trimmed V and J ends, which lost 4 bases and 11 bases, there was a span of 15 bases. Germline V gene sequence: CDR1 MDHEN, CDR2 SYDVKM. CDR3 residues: CASSSLPLPTQHF. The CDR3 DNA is TGTGCCAGCAGTTCACTCCCCCTGCCGACCCAGCATTTT.

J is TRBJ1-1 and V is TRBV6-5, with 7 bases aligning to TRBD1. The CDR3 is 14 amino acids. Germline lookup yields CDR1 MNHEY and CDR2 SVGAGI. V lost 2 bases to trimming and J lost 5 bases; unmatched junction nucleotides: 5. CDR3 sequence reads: CASSYTQGWTEAFF. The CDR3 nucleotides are TGTGCCAGCAGTTACACACAGGGGTGGACTGAAGCTTTCTTT.

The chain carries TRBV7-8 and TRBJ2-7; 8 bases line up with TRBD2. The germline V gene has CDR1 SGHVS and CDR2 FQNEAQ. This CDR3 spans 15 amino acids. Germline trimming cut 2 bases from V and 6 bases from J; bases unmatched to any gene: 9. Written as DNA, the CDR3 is TGTGCCAGCAGCTTACCGGGAGGGGATCGACTCGAGCAGTACTTC. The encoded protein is CASSLPGGDRLEQYF.

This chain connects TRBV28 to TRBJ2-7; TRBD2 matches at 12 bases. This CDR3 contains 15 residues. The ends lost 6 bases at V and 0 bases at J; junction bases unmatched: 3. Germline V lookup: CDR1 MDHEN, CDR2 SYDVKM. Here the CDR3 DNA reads TGTGCCAGCAGCCAGACTAGCGGGAGCTCCTACGAGCAGTACTTC. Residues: CASSQTSGSSYEQYF.

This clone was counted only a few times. CDR3 region: CASSSDRGTEAFF. CDR3 DNA sequence: TGTGCCAGTAGCTCCGACAGGGGGACTGAAGCTTTCTTT. This chain connects TRBV19 to TRBJ1-1, with 9 bases identical to TRBD1. V shed 6 bases, J shed 5 bases, and the junction held 4 bases outside the gene matches. The CDR3 is 13 amino acids. Per the germline V gene, CDR1 is LNHDA and CDR2 is SQIVND (reference sequence).

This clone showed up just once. The CDR3: CASSVDSGREETQYF. CDR3 bases: TGTGCCAGCAGCGTAGACAGCGGGAGGGAAGAGACCCAGTACTTC. The chain uses TRBV9 and TRBJ2-5; the match to TRBD2 covers 10 bases. V lost 0 bases to trimming and J lost 3 bases; unmatched junction nucleotides: 2. CDR1 and CDR2 from the germline V gene are SGDLS and YYNGEE. This CDR3 region has 15 residues.

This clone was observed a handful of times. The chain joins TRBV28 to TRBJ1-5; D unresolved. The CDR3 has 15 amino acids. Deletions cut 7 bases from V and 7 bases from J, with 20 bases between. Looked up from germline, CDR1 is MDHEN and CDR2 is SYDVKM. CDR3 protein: CASTPTLSPTQPQHF. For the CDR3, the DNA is TGTGCCAGCACCCCAACCCTATCCCCGACACAGCCCCAGCATTTT. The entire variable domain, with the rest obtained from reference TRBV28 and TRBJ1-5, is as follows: DVKVTQSSRYLVKRTGEKVFLECVQDMDHENMFWYRQDPGLGLRLIYFSYDVKMKEKGDIPEGYSVSREKKERFSLILESASTNQTSMYLCASTPTLSPTQPQHFGDGTRLSIL.

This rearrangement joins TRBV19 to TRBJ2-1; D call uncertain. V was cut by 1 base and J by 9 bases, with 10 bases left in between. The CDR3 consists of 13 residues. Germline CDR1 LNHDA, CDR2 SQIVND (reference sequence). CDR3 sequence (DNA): TGTGCCAGTAGTATAGGGACCCCGAGTGAGCAGTTCTTC. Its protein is CASSIGTPSEQFF.

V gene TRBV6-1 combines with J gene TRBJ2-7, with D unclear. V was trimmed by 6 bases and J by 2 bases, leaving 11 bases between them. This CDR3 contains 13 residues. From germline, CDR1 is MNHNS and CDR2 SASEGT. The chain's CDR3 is CASSQGPAYEQYF. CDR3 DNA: TGTGCCAGCAGCCAAGGACCAGCCTACGAGCAGTACTTC.

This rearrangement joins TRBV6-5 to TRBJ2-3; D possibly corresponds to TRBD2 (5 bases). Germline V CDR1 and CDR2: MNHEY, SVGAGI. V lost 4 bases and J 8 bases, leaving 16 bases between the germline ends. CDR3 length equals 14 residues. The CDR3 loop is CASSLNRGSGTQYF. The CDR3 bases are TGTGCCAGCAGTTTAAACCGAGGGAGCGGTACGCAGTATTTT.

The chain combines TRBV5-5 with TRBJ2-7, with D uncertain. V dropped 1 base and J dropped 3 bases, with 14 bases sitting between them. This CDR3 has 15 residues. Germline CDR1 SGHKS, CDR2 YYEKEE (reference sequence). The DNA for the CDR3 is TGTGCCAGCAGCTTGTCCCTCTCGCTCAACTACGAGCAGTACTTC. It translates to CASSLSLSLNYEQYF.

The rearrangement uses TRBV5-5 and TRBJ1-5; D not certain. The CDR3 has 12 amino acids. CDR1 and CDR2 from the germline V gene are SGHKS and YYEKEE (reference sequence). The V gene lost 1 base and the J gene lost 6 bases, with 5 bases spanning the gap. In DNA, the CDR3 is TGTGCCAGCAGCTTGACGGGTCAGCCCCAGCATTTT. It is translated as CASSLTGQPQHF.

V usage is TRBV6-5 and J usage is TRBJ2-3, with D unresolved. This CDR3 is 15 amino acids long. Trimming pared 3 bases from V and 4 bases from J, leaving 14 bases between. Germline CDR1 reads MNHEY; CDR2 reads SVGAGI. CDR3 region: CASSYRPPPPDTQYF. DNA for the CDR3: TGTGCCAGCAGTTATAGGCCTCCTCCCCCAGATACGCAGTATTTT.

The CDR3 coding sequence is TGTGCCAGCAGCAAGATCTCCGGAGGAGACACTGAAGCTTTCTTT. Translating gives CASSKISGGDTEAFF. V and J are TRBV14 and TRBJ1-1; D unresolved. Per germline, CDR1 SGHDN and CDR2 FVKESK. The CDR3 is 15 residues long. Trimming took 5 bases from V and 3 from J, leaving 16 bases between them.

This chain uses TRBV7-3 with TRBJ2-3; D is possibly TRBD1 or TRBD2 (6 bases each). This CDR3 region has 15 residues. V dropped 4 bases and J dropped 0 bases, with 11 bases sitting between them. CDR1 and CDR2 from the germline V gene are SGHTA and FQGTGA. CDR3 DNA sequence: TGTGCCAGCAGCTCGAGGGGGAGGAGCACAGATACGCAGTATTTT. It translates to CASSSRGRSTDTQYF.

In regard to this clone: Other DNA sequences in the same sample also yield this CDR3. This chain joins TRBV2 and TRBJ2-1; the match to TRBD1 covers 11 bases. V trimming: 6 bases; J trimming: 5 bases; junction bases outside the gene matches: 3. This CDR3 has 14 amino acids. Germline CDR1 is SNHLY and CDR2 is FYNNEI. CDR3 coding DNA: TGTGCCAGCAGCCGGGACAGGGGGAACAATGAGCAGTTCTTC. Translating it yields CASSRDRGNNEQFF.

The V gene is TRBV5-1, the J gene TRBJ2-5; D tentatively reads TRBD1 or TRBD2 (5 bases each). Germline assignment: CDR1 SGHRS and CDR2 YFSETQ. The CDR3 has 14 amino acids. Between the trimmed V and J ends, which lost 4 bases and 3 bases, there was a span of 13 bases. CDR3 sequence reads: CASSTVGGEETQYF. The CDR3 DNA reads TGCGCCAGCAGCACCGTTGGGGGAGAAGAGACCCAGTACTTC.

The CDR3 sequence is CASSQEGGAGRTEAFF. CDR3 nucleotide sequence: TGCGCCAGCAGCCAAGAGGGGGGTGCGGGACGGACTGAAGCTTTCTTT. J is TRBJ1-1 and V is TRBV4-1, with D possibly matching TRBD1 (5 bases). Between the trimmed V and J ends, which lost 0 bases and 5 bases, there was a span of 16 bases. Germline V gene lookup returns CDR1 MGHRA and CDR2 YSYEKL. The CDR3 totals 16 residues.

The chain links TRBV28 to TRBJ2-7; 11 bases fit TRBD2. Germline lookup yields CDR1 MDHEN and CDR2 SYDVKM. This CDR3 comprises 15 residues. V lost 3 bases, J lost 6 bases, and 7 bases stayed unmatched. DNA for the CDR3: TGTGCCAGCAGTTTCTTAGCGGGAGGGCCAGTCGAGCAGTACTTC. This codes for CASSFLAGGPVEQYF.

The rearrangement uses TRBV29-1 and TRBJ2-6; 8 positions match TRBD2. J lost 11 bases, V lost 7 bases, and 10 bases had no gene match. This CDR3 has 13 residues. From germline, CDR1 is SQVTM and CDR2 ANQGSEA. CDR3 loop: CSAGSGKSDVLTF. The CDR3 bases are TGCAGCGCTGGTAGCGGGAAGAGCGACGTCCTGACTTTC.

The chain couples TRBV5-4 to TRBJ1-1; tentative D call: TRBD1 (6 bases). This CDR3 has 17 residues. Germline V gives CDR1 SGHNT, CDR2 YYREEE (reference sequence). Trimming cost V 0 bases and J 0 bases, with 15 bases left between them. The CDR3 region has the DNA TGTGCCAGCAGCTTGGGAGGGAGGACAGCAATGAACACTGAAGCTTTCTTT. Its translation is CASSLGGRTAMNTEAFF.